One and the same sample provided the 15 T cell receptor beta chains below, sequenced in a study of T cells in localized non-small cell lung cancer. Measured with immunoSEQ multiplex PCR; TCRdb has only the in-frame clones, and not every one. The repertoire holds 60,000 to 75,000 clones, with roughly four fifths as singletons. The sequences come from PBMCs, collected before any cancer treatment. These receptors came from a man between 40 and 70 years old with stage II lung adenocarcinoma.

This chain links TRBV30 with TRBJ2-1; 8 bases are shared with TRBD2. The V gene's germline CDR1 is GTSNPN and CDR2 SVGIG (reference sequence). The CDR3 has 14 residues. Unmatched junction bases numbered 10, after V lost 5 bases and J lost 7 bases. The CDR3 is CAWGDLAGGNEQFF. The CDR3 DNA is TGTGCCTGGGGGGACTTGGCGGGAGGAAATGAGCAGTTCTTC. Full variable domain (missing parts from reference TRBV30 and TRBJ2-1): SQTIHQWPATLVQPVGSPLSLECTVEGTSNPNLYWYRQAAGRGLQLLFYSVGIGQISSEVPQNLSASRPQDRQFILSSKKLLLSDSGFYLCAWGDLAGGNEQFFGPGTRLTVL.

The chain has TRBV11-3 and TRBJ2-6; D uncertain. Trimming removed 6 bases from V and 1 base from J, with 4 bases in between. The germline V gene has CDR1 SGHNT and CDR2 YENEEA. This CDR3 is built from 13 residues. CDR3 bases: TGTGCCAGCAGTTTGTCTGGGGCCAACGTCCTGACTTTC. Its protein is CASSLSGANVLTF. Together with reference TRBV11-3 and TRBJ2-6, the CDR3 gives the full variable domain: EAGVVQSPRYKIIEKKQPVAFWCNPISGHNTLYWYLQNLGQGPELLIRYENEEAVDDSQLPKDRFSAERLKGVDSTLKIQPAELGDSAVYLCASSLSGANVLTFGAGSRLTVL.

The chain's CDR3 is CASSLGQGVGGYTF. Here the CDR3 DNA reads TGTGCCAGCAGCTTGGGGCAGGGGGTGGGTGGCTACACCTTC. The chain carries TRBV5-4 and TRBJ1-2, with 7 bases aligning to TRBD1. Germline values: CDR1 SGHNT, CDR2 YYREEE (reference sequence). This CDR3 has 14 amino acids. The J segment lost 7 bases and the V segment lost 0 bases, leaving 6 bases of the junction unmatched.

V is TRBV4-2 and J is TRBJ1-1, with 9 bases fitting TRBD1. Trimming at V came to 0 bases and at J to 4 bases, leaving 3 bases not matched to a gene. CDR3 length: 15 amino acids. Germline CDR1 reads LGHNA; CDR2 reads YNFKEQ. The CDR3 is CASSQDRGQGTEAFF. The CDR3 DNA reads TGTGCCAGCAGCCAAGATAGGGGACAGGGCACTGAAGCTTTCTTT.

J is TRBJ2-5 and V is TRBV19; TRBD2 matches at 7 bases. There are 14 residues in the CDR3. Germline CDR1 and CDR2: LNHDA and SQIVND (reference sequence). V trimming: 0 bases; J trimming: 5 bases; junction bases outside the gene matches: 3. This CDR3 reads CASSIDREGETQYF. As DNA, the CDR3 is TGTGCCAGTAGTATAGACAGGGAGGGGGAGACCCAGTACTTC.

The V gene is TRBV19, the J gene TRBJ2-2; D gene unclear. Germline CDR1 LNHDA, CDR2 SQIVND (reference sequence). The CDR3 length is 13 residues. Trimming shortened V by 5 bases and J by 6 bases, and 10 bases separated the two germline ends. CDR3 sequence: CASSVHLSGELFF. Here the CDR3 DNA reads TGTGCCAGTAGTGTACACCTCTCCGGGGAGCTGTTTTTT.

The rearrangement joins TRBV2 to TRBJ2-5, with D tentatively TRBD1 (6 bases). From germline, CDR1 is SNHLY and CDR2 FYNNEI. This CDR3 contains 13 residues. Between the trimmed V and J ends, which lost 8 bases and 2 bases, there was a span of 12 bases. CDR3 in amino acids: CASHRVQQETQYF. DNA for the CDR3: TGTGCCAGCCACAGGGTGCAACAAGAGACCCAGTACTTC.

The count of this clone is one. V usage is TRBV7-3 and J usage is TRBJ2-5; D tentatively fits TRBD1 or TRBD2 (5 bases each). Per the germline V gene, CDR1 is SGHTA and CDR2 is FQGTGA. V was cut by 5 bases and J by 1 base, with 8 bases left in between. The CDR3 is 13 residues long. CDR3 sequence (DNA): TGTGCCAGCAGCCTCGGGGCCCAAGAGACCCAGTACTTC. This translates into CASSLGAQETQYF. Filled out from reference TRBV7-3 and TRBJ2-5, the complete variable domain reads GAGVSQTPSNKVTEKGKYVELRCDPISGHTALYWYRQSLGQGPEFLIYFQGTGAADDSGLPNDRFFAVRPEGSVSTLKIQRTERGDSAVYLCASSLGAQETQYFGPGTRLLVL.

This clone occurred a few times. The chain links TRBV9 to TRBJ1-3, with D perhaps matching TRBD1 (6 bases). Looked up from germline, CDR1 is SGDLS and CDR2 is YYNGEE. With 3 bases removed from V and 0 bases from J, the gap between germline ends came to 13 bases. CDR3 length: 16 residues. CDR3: CASSADSLDSGNTIYF. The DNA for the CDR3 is TGTGCCAGCAGCGCGGACAGCCTAGACTCTGGAAACACCATATATTTT.

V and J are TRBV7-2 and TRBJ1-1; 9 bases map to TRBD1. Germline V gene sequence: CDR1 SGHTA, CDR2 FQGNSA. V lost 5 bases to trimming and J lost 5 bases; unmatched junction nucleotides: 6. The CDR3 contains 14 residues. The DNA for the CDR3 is TGTGCCAGCAGCCAGGGGGACAGGGTTACTGAAGCTTTCTTT. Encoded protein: CASSQGDRVTEAFF.

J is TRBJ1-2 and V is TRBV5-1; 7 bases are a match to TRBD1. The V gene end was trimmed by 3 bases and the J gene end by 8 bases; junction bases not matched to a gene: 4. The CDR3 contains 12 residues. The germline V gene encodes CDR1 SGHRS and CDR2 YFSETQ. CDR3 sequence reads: CASSSDRTGYTF. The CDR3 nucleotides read TGCGCCAGCAGCTCGGACAGGACCGGCTACACCTTC.

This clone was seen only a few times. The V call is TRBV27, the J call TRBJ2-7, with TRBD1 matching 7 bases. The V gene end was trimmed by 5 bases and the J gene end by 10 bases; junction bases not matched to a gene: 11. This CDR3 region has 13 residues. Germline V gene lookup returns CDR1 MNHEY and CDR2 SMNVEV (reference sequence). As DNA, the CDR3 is TGTGCCAGCAGTCGTGCCGGGACAGCGAACCAGTACTTC. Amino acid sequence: CASSRAGTANQYF.

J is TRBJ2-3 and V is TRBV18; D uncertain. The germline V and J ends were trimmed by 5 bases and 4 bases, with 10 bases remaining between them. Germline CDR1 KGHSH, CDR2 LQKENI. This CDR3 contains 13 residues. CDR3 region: CASSTGPADTQYF. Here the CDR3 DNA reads TGTGCCAGCTCAACCGGACCGGCAGATACGCAGTATTTT.

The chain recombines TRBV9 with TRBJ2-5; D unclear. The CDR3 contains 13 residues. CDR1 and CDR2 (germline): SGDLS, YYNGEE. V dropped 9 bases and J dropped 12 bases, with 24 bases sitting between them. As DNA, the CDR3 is TGTGCCACCTCACAAGGCCCGGACGGACCCGAGTACTTC. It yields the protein CATSQGPDGPEYF.

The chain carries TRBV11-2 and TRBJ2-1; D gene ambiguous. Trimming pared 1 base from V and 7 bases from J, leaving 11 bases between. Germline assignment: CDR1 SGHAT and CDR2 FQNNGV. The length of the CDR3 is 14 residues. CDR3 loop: CASSLVVGNNEQFF. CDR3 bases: TGTGCCAGCAGCTTAGTAGTGGGAAATAATGAGCAGTTCTTC.